This T cell receptor (beta chain) was recorded in a study of neoadjuvant anti-PD-1 for oral cavity cancer. As for the study in general: Before surgery, most patients got three to four biweekly 3 mg/kg nivolumab doses. Non-progressing patients received a fourth nivolumab dose near day 43, then surgery on days 50-56.

This table comes from immunoSEQ multiplex PCR, and its TCRdb copy is limited to in-frame clones, with some not included. The table lists 73,000 or so clones, around 84% of them singletons. Study-wide points: Treg/Th17 ratio rose with pretreatment blood and fell with post-treatment tumor TCRbeta clonality.

Time point: after neoadjuvant nivolumab, at surgical resection. Germline values: CDR1 MNHEY, CDR2 SMNVEV (reference sequence). This CDR3 has 16 residues. The J segment lost 8 bases and the V segment lost 2 bases, leaving 9 bases of the junction unmatched. Comments on this clone: Its antigen is still unknown.

The source of this sequence is a person between 40 and 79 years old with oral cavity squamous cell carcinoma. The V and J genes are TRBV27 and TRBJ2-1, with 10 bases aligning to TRBD2. This material consisted of PBMCs, taken after nivolumab (anti-PD-1) treatment. The CDR3 loop reads CASSLGVAGGLDEQFF. The CDR3 DNA reads TGTGCCAGCAGTTTAGGAGTAGCGGGAGGTCTCGATGAGCAGTTCTTC.